Listed below are T cell receptor beta chains from one sample, sequenced in a study of blood T cell repertoires in COVID-19. TCRdb's copy holds only in-frame clones and misses some; the assay was immunoSEQ multiplex PCR. This sample has 95,000 to 100,000 clones, with over 75% found just once. Sequenced sample: peripheral blood. These TCRs come from a woman aged 25 to 39 with acute or convalescent COVID-19. The CDR3 runs from the conserved cysteine through the conserved F or W. A D gene is named only where the DNA matches it firmly. The listing skips clone size in some rows; elsewhere it reads once, few, many or a size class.

TRBJ1-5 once TRBV18 . TGTGCCAGCTCACCATTATTTTCCTATCAGCCCCAGCATTTT CASSPLFSYQPQHF
TRBJ2-3 . TRBV21-1 . TGTGCCAGCAAGGACAGGGGGCTCGGGGATACGCAGTATTTT CASKDRGLGDTQYF
TRBJ2-7 . TRBV7-8 TRBD2 TGTGCCAGCAGCCCACGGGGAGGGTTCGAGCAGTACTTC CASSPRGGFEQYF
TRBJ2-7 . TRBV19 . TGTGCCAGTAGAGGGGAGGGACAGGTTTCCTACGAGCAGTACTTC CASRGEGQVSYEQYF
TRBJ2-3 . TRBV18 . TGTGCCAGCTCGGAGGGGTCTATCACAGATACGCAGTATTTT CASSEGSITDTQYF
TRBJ2-7 few TRBV3-1/TRBV3-2 TRBD2 TGTGCCAGCAGCCAAGATGGACTAGCCCCCTACGAGCAGTACTTC CASSQDGLAPYEQYF
TRBJ2-3 . TRBV11-2 . TGTGCCAGCAGCTTACATGAGGGGGGGGAATATTTT CASSLHEGGEYF
TRBJ2-1 . TRBV18 TRBD2 TGTGCCAGCTCACCGGGGACTAGCAGAGACAATGAGCAGTTCTTC CASSPGTSRDNEQFF
TRBJ2-2 . TRBV5-1 TRBD1 TGCGCCAGCCATCTGGGGGACAGGAACACCGGGGAGCTGTTTTTT CASHLGDRNTGELFF
TRBJ2-7 . TRBV2 TRBD2 TGTGCCAGCGGAATGGGAGCGGGGGGCCCCTACGAGCAGTACTTC CASGMGAGGPYEQYF
TRBJ2-1 once TRBV29-1 TRBD1 TGCAGCGTTGAAGCTAAGACAGGGCTTCTCTCCTACAATGAGCAGTTCTTC CSVEAKTGLLSYNEQFF
TRBJ2-7 . TRBV21-1 . TGTGCCAGCAGCAAAGTTAGGTTAGGGACTAACTACGAGCAGTACTTC CASSKVRLGTNYEQYF
TRBJ2-1 . TRBV28 TRBD2 TGTGCCAGCAGTCCAGGCGGGGGAGACAATGAGCAGTTCTTC CASSPGGGDNEQFF
TRBJ2-1 . TRBV18 TRBD2 TGTGCCAGCTCACCTGAACTAGCGGCGTTCTCCTACAATGAGCAGTTCTTC CASSPELAAFSYNEQFF
TRBJ2-7 . TRBV4-1 . TGCGCCAGCAGCTACCTCGGGAGCTCCTACGAGCAGTACTTC CASSYLGSSYEQYF
TRBJ1-3 once TRBV27 . TGTGCCAGCAGTCCATACAACACTGGAAACACCATATATTTT CASSPYNTGNTIYF